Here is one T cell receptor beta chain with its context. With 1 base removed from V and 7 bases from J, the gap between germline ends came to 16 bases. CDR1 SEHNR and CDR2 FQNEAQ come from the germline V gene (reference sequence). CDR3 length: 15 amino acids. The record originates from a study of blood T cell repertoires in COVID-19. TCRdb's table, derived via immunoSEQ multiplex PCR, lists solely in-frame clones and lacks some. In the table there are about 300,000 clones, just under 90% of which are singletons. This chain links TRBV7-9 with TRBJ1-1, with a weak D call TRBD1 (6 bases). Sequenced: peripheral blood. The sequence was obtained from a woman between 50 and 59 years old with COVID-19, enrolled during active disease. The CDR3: CASSLGLSEQGEAFF. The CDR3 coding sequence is TGTGCCAGCAGCTTAGGTTTATCGGAACAGGGTGAAGCTTTCTTT.